The present T cell receptor beta chain was sequenced within a study of blood T cell repertoires in COVID-19. Study details: Spain, Italy and the United States supplied samples that represented acute and convalescent COVID-19. PBMCs, B-cell-depleted T cells, or T cells were the source of the cDNA or gDNA that made up the material.

The table came from immunoSEQ multiplex PCR; TCRdb's copy has only in-frame clones and leaves some out. Here the sample spans hundreds of thousands of clones, 88% being singletons. V was clipped by 4 bases and J by 7 bases; unmatched bases: 6. The CDR3 sequence is 13 residues long. Germline V gene lookup returns CDR1 SNHLY and CDR2 FYNNEI. Sequenced material: peripheral blood. The receptor was derived from an older woman with COVID-19, enrolled during active disease. The chain joins TRBV2 to TRBJ1-2; 7 nucleotides align to TRBD1. The DNA for the CDR3 is TGTGCCAGCAGTGCAAGACAGGGAGCTGGCTACACCTTC. This gives the protein CASSARQGAGYTF.